Included here is one TCR beta chain sequence, with context. Generated by immunoSEQ multiplex PCR, the TCRdb table keeps only in-frame clones and is missing some. The data hold roughly 10,000 clones, with approximately 77% observed a single time. The sample comes from a study of T cell clonotyping in hematopoietic cell transplantation. Germline V CDR1 and CDR2: SGHVS, FQNEAQ. CDR3 length: 13 amino acids. Between the trimmed V and J ends, which lost 1 base and 2 bases, there was a span of 6 bases. The sequence was collected from a female patient in her forties or fifties who had an allogeneic stem cell transplant from a related donor, so T cells may come from the graft donor. Some clones in this sample may be carry-over from other donors' samples. The J gene is TRBJ2-7, the V gene TRBV7-8; D ambiguous. This sample comprised PBMCs, obtained 30 days after allogeneic stem cell transplant. The CDR3 sequence is CASSLVSTYEQYF. The CDR3 bases are TGTGCCAGCAGCTTAGTCTCGACCTACGAGCAGTACTTC.